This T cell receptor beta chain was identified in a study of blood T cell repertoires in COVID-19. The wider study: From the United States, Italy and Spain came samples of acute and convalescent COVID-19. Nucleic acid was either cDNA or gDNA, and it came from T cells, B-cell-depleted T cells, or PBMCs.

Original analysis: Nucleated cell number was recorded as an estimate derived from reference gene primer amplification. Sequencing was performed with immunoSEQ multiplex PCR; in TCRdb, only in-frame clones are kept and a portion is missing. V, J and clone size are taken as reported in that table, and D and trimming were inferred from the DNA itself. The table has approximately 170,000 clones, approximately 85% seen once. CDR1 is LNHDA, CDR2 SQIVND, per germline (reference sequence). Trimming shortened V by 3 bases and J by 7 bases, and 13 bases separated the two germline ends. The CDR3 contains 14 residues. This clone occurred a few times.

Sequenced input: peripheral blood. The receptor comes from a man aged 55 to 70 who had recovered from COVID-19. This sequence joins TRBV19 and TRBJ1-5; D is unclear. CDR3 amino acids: CASSIEGDGQPQHF. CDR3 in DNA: TGTGCCAGTAGTATCGAGGGAGATGGGCAGCCCCAGCATTTT.